These 30 T cell receptor beta chains were all obtained from the same sample, sequenced in a study of T cell responses to AZD1222 COVID-19 vaccine. Clones were read by immunoSEQ multiplex PCR, and TCRdb kept only the in-frame ones, dropping some. Among 100,000 to 150,000 clones listed, about 90% were seen once. Sequences were derived from peripheral blood, sampled on day 0 of MenACWY control vaccination. The receptors derive from an adult in good health.

V and J are TRBV27 and TRBJ1-4; a possible D gene is TRBD1 (5 bases). Germline V lookup: CDR1 MNHEY, CDR2 SMNVEV (reference sequence). The length of the CDR3 is 17 residues. The germline V and J ends were trimmed by 3 bases and 4 bases, with 18 bases remaining between them. The CDR3 region is CASSFGSVQGLNEKLFF. The CDR3 coding sequence is TGTGCCAGCAGTTTCGGTTCTGTTCAGGGCCTTAATGAAAAACTGTTTTTT.

The rearrangement links TRBV15 to TRBJ2-1; D tentatively reads TRBD1 or TRBD2 (5 bases each). This CDR3 contains 17 residues. The germline V gene encodes CDR1 LNHNV and CDR2 YYDKDF (reference sequence). V shed 1 base and J shed 0 bases, with 13 bases lying between them. CDR3 coding DNA: TGTGCCACCAGCAGAGTTGGTGAGGGGAGCTCCTACAATGAGCAGTTCTTC. Amino acid sequence: CATSRVGEGSSYNEQFF.

The gene calls are TRBV2 and TRBJ1-2; no clear D. This CDR3 contains 10 residues. Germline values: CDR1 SNHLY, CDR2 FYNNEI. V shed 7 bases and J shed 4 bases, with 4 bases lying between them. The CDR3 reads CASTLYGYTF. CDR3 nucleotides: TGTGCCAGCACTCTCTATGGCTACACCTTC.

The gene calls are TRBV2 and TRBJ1-1, with a weak D call TRBD1 (5 bases). V was clipped by 1 base and J by 0 bases, with 6 bases between them. The CDR3 runs to 14 residues. From germline, CDR1 is SNHLY and CDR2 FYNNEI. CDR3 DNA sequence: TGTGCCAGCAGTGAAGGGGGCATGAACACTGAAGCTTTCTTT. It specifies CASSEGGMNTEAFF.

In DNA form, the CDR3 reads TGTGCCAGCAGCATCAGGGTTGGAAACACCATATATTTT. It specifies CASSIRVGNTIYF. The V call is TRBV7-9, the J call TRBJ1-3; D might be TRBD1 (5 bases). The CDR3 sequence is 13 residues long. Germline CDR1 is SEHNR and CDR2 is FQNEAQ (reference sequence). The V and J ends lost 5 bases and 3 bases respectively, with 8 bases between them. Full variable domain (rest looked up from reference TRBV7-9 and TRBJ1-3): DTGVSQNPRHKITKRGQNVTFRCDPISEHNRLYWYRQTLGQGPEFLTYFQNEAQLEKSRLLSDRFSAERPKGSFSTLEIQRTEQGDSAMYLCASSIRVGNTIYFGEGSWLTVV.

The rearrangement links TRBV2 to TRBJ2-7, with D perhaps assigned TRBD1 or TRBD2 (5 bases each). The V end lost 1 base, the J end lost 3 bases, and 16 bases lay between the germline ends. The length of the CDR3 is 16 residues. The germline V gene has CDR1 SNHLY and CDR2 FYNNEI. This CDR3 reads CASSEVGMGTFYEQYF. The CDR3, as DNA: TGTGCCAGCAGTGAAGTGGGGATGGGGACCTTCTACGAGCAGTACTTC.

V and J are TRBV5-1 and TRBJ2-1; possibly TRBD1 or TRBD2 for D (5 bases each). This CDR3 is built from 13 residues. Germline CDR1 reads SGHRS; CDR2 reads YFSETQ. Trimming removed 6 bases from V and 8 bases from J, with 15 bases in between. The CDR3 is CASTRTRGDEQFF. Here the CDR3 DNA reads TGCGCCAGCACTCGGACTCGGGGCGATGAGCAGTTCTTC. Supplemented by reference TRBV5-1 and TRBJ2-1, the full variable domain reads KAGVTQTPRYLIKTRGQQVTLSCSPISGHRSVSWYQQTPGQGLQFLFEYFSETQRNKGNFPGRFSGRQFSNSRSEMNVSTLELGDSALYLCASTRTRGDEQFFGPGTRLTVL.

This clone has only a few counts. The chain couples TRBV7-9 to TRBJ2-1; possibly TRBD2 for D (6 bases). V lost 3 bases and J 8 bases, leaving 14 bases between the germline ends. This CDR3 is 14 amino acids long. CDR1 is SEHNR and CDR2 is FQNEAQ in the germline V gene (reference sequence). The chain's CDR3 is CASSFETSSYEQFF. The CDR3 region has the DNA TGTGCCAGCAGCTTTGAAACTAGCTCTTATGAGCAGTTCTTC.

The chain has TRBV5-4 and TRBJ2-4, with 11 bases lining up with TRBD2. Germline V gene lookup returns CDR1 SGHNT and CDR2 YYREEE (reference sequence). With 0 bases clipped from V and 0 bases from J, the junction kept 11 bases outside the gene matches. The CDR3 loop spans 20 amino acids. CDR3 DNA: TGTGCCAGCAGCTTGGAAGGGACTAGCGGAAACTTGGGAGCCAAAAACATTCAGTACTTC. Translated: CASSLEGTSGNLGAKNIQYF.

The chain couples TRBV2 to TRBJ1-1, with D unresolved. CDR1 is SNHLY and CDR2 is FYNNEI in the germline V gene. CDR3 length equals 14 residues. Trimming pared 1 base from V and 1 base from J, leaving 7 bases between. The CDR3 DNA is TGTGCCAGCAGTGAAGGGCTTGGGAACACTGAAGCTTTCTTT. Encoded protein: CASSEGLGNTEAFF. Drawing the rest from reference TRBV2 and TRBJ1-1, the complete variable domain is EPEVTQTPSHQVTQMGQEVILRCVPISNHLYFYWYRQILGQKVEFLVSFYNNEISEKSEIFDDQFSVERPDGSNFTLKIRSTKLEDSAMYFCASSEGLGNTEAFFGQGTRLTVV.

This rearrangement joins TRBV7-2 to TRBJ2-7; 7 bases align to TRBD2. The CDR3 loop spans 16 amino acids. Germline CDR1 SGHTA, CDR2 FQGNSA. Trimming took 0 bases from V and 3 from J; bases not matched to a gene: 8. For the CDR3, the DNA is TGTGCCAGCAGCTTAGCTAGTGGCGGGAGAGTCTACGAGCAGTACTTC. Translated: CASSLASGGRVYEQYF.

The chain has TRBV6-5 and TRBJ1-2; tentative D call: TRBD1 (5 bases). The CDR3 has 14 residues. Germline CDR1 and CDR2: MNHEY and SVGAGI. V shed 6 bases and J shed 4 bases, with 15 bases lying between them. This CDR3 reads CASRPRQNSYGYTF. CDR3 DNA sequence: TGTGCCAGCAGGCCCCGACAGAACTCCTATGGCTACACCTTC.

This clone was counted a few times. The V gene is TRBV19, the J gene TRBJ2-7, with 8 bases identical to TRBD1. Germline V gene lookup returns CDR1 LNHDA and CDR2 SQIVND (reference sequence). This CDR3 spans 12 amino acids. V dropped 5 bases and J dropped 7; count of bases not matched to a gene: 4. CDR3 nucleotides: TGTGCCAGTAGTCATACAGGGGGTGAGCAGTACTTC. It is translated as CASSHTGGEQYF.

The V and J genes are TRBV28 and TRBJ2-7; 7 bases align to TRBD2. V shed 4 bases, J shed 5 bases, and the junction held 5 bases outside the gene matches. This CDR3 spans 13 amino acids. Germline V CDR1 and CDR2: MDHEN, SYDVKM. CDR3 coding DNA: TGTGCCAGCAGTTCCGGACTAGTGGACGAGCAGTACTTC. This translates into CASSSGLVDEQYF.

The V and J genes are TRBV27 and TRBJ1-5; D perhaps matches TRBD1 (6 bases). The CDR3 loop spans 15 amino acids. The germline gives CDR1 MNHEY, CDR2 SMNVEV (reference sequence). V lost 10 bases, J lost 1 base, and 17 bases lay in between. The CDR3 DNA reads TGTGCCACCAACGCCGCGGGGGCCAGCAATCAGCCCCAGCATTTT. It codes for CATNAAGASNQPQHF.

This clone has only one observation. This rearrangement joins TRBV27 to TRBJ1-2, with a tentative D call TRBD1 (5 bases). This CDR3 is built from 15 residues. V was shortened by 2 bases and J by 4 bases, with 14 bases between the two germline ends. From germline, CDR1 is MNHEY and CDR2 SMNVEV (reference sequence). The CDR3 is CASSLQGRGTYGYTF. CDR3 DNA: TGTGCCAGCAGTTTACAGGGACGAGGGACCTATGGCTACACCTTC.

The chain joins TRBV6-2 or TRBV6-3 to TRBJ2-7, with 11 bases lining up with TRBD2. There are 14 residues in the CDR3. V lost 2 bases and J lost 3; bases outside the gene matches: 0. Germline CDR1 is MNHEY and CDR2 is SVGEGT. The CDR3 DNA is TGTGCCAGCAGTTACGGGACTAGCGGCTACGAGCAGTACTTC. Its protein is CASSYGTSGYEQYF.

The chain is built from TRBV25-1 and TRBJ1-1; D is perhaps TRBD1 (6 bases). Germline V gene data show CDR1 as MGHDK and CDR2 as SYGVNS. The CDR3 spans 16 residues. V shed 2 bases and J shed 2 bases, with 15 bases lying between them. The CDR3 DNA is TGTGCCAGCAGTGAAAGGTTTAGGGGGATTAACACTGAAGCTTTCTTT. It codes for CASSERFRGINTEAFF.

The rearrangement links TRBV21-1 to TRBJ2-7; TRBD2 was called by the table and not checked on the DNA. TRBV21-1 is given as a pseudogene. The CDR3 extends over 14 amino acids. This CDR3 reads CATWGEALKYEQYF. Here the CDR3 DNA reads TGTGCCACCTGGGGGGAGGCCCTCAAGTACGAGCAGTACTTC.

The V and J genes are TRBV11-2 and TRBJ1-3; the D is unclear. The V gene lost 2 bases and the J gene lost 0 bases, with 8 bases spanning the gap. CDR1 is SGHAT and CDR2 is FQNNGV in the germline V gene. This CDR3 has 15 residues. The CDR3: CASSLLGVSGNTIYF. The CDR3 DNA reads TGTGCCAGCAGCTTACTCGGGGTCTCTGGAAACACCATATATTTT. The whole variable domain, filled in from reference TRBV11-2 and TRBJ1-3, reads EAGVAQSPRYKIIEKRQSVAFWCNPISGHATLYWYQQILGQGPKLLIQFQNNGVVDDSQLPKDRFSAERLKGVDSTLKIQPAKLEDSAVYLCASSLLGVSGNTIYFGEGSWLTVV.

V gene TRBV28 combines with J gene TRBJ1-2; TRBD1 aligns across 7 bases. CDR1 MDHEN and CDR2 SYDVKM come from the germline V gene. The CDR3 has 14 residues. V dropped 4 bases and J dropped 8; count of bases not matched to a gene: 10. The CDR3: CASSSDRASRGYTF. The CDR3 DNA is TGTGCCAGCAGTTCAGACAGGGCCTCTAGGGGCTACACCTTC.

V usage is TRBV7-8 and J usage is TRBJ1-1; TRBD1 is a possible D gene (5 bases). With 5 bases removed from V and 6 bases from J, the gap between germline ends came to 13 bases. The length of the CDR3 is 13 residues. Per the germline V gene, CDR1 is SGHVS and CDR2 is FQNEAQ. In nucleotides, the CDR3 is TGTGCCAGCAGCCCCAGGACATACGCTGAAGCTTTCTTT. It specifies CASSPRTYAEAFF. Looking up the rest from reference TRBV7-8 and TRBJ1-1 gives the full variable domain: GAGVSQSPRYKVAKRGQDVALRCDPISGHVSLFWYQQALGQGPEFLTYFQNEAQLDKSGLPSDRFFAERPEGSVSTLKIQRTQQEDSAVYLCASSPRTYAEAFFGQGTRLTVV.

The rearrangement links TRBV3-1 (or the pseudogene TRBV3-2) to TRBJ2-1; 8 bases are a match to TRBD2. Trimming at V came to 2 bases and at J to 0 bases, leaving 15 bases not matched to a gene. CDR1 and CDR2 from the germline V gene are LGHDT and YNNKEL (reference sequence). The CDR3 contains 20 residues. The DNA for the CDR3 is TGTGCCAGCAGCCAAATTAGTCTCGCTAGCGGGTCCCGCTCCTACAATGAGCAGTTCTTC. This codes for CASSQISLASGSRSYNEQFF.

This chain joins TRBV2 and TRBJ2-1, with D tentatively TRBD2 (5 bases). V was cut by 3 bases and J by 4 bases, with 16 bases left in between. Per the germline V gene, CDR1 is SNHLY and CDR2 is FYNNEI. The CDR3 has 16 residues. The CDR3 coding sequence is TGTGCCAGCAGTGATCGGGGATTGGCAGGATACAATGAGCAGTTCTTC. It specifies CASSDRGLAGYNEQFF.

Comments on this clone: The sample contains more than one DNA sequence encoding this CDR3. V and J are TRBV6-5 and TRBJ2-2; unclear D gene. The V end lost 2 bases, the J end lost 5 bases, and 6 bases lay between the germline ends. This CDR3 contains 13 residues. Germline V gives CDR1 MNHEY, CDR2 SVGAGI. For the CDR3, the DNA is TGTGCCAGCAGTTACCAGAATACCGGGGAGCTGTTTTTT. Amino acids: CASSYQNTGELFF.

This clone has only one observation. J is TRBJ1-4 and V is TRBV5-6; tentatively, D is TRBD1 (5 bases). With 2 bases removed from V and 2 bases from J, the gap between germline ends came to 13 bases. This CDR3 has 16 residues. CDR1 and CDR2 from the germline V gene are SGHDT and YYEEEE. The CDR3 DNA reads TGTGCCAGCAGCTTTCTGGTGACAGATACTAATGAAAAACTGTTTTTT. Its protein product is CASSFLVTDTNEKLFF.

This clone has just one count. The rearrangement joins TRBV11-2 to TRBJ1-5; no reliable D call. The V and J ends lost 0 bases and 7 bases respectively, with 10 bases between them. The CDR3 contains 14 residues. Germline V gene lookup returns CDR1 SGHAT and CDR2 FQNNGV. The CDR3 sequence is CASSLDGPLQPQHF. CDR3 coding DNA: TGTGCCAGCAGCTTAGACGGTCCGCTACAGCCCCAGCATTTT.

This chain joins TRBV9 and TRBJ2-1; 7 bases map to TRBD1. Unmatched junction bases numbered 6, after V lost 4 bases and J lost 2 bases. The V gene's germline CDR1 is SGDLS and CDR2 YYNGEE. The CDR3 is 15 residues long. The CDR3 is CASSTRDSTYNEQFF. The CDR3 bases are TGTGCCAGCAGCACCCGGGACAGCACCTACAATGAGCAGTTCTTC.

This chain joins TRBV5-1 and TRBJ2-3; D unclear. Trimming removed 1 base at V and 0 bases at J, with 6 bases between. Germline assignment: CDR1 SGHRS and CDR2 YFSETQ. The CDR3 spans 14 residues. CDR3 in amino acids: CASSLSLSTDTQYF. In DNA, the CDR3 is TGCGCCAGCAGCTTGTCGCTGAGCACAGATACGCAGTATTTT.

Only one count was recorded for this clone. The chain recombines TRBV25-1 with TRBJ2-7, with TRBD1 as a possible D gene (5 bases). Germline CDR1 reads MGHDK; CDR2 reads SYGVNS. The CDR3 has 12 residues. V dropped 2 bases and J dropped 9 bases, with 11 bases sitting between them. This CDR3 reads CASSEQGLRQYF. Here the CDR3 DNA reads TGTGCCAGCAGTGAACAGGGTTTAAGGCAGTACTTC.